This TCR beta chain was profiled in a study of post-analysis software for immune sequencing data (dated by TCRdb to between 2014 and 2017). Context from the whole study: Relapsing-remitting, secondary progressive and progressive-relapsing multiple sclerosis were recorded as disease courses, and subtype annotation was lacking for some patients. Patient repertoires were compared against 10 to 12 previously published healthy control repertoires from donors aged about 6 to 26 years. A subset of samples was prepared in parallel using single-end sample barcoding, then pooled and co-amplified after Illumina adapter ligation. Study-level results and caveats: Strong co-clustering of samples prepared in the same batch was shown by direct clustering with F measure, prompting a batch-effect correction. Patients showed significantly higher frequencies than controls for a few TRBV segments, among them TRBV5-6, TRBV5-1 and TRBV20-1. The multiple sclerosis patient group was slightly younger than the control group. Normalized Chao1 diversity was significantly lower in multiple sclerosis patients than controls, suggesting substantial peripheral T-cell clonal expansion.

CDR1 and CDR2, looked up from the germline V gene, are LGHNA and YNFKEQ. Reading from cysteine to phenylalanine, the CDR3 counts 16 amino acids. The only DNA kept is the CDR3, 48 bases in frame from the first base. V is shortened by 4 bases, J by 6 bases, and the region joining them spans 19 bases. As to this clonotype: This receptor's antigen is unknown. The sample holds no much larger clone one base away, and base qualities are not on file.

Libraries were prepared through PCR. The sequencer listed for this sample is Illumina HiSeq 2500. To reduce PCR and sequencing biases, unique molecular identifiers were incorporated into the TCR beta cDNA libraries. Roughly 500,000 cDNA molecules were obtained per 1 to 10 million input T cells, so each molecule approximated one T cell. Patient libraries were prepared and sequenced with the same protocol used for the earlier healthy control dataset. Within a given batch, samples were prepared together, multiplexed and sequenced on the same HiSeq lane. As for the authors' bioinformatics: Raw barcoded reads were processed with MIGEC, discarding single-read molecular identifier groups before consensus assembly and CDR3 extraction. VDJtools was used for post-analysis of the clonotype tables, with diversity normalized by down-sampling every dataset to the smallest sample size. To correct batch-related cross-sample contamination, repertoire overlap clustering matched CDR3 amino acid sequences but not nucleotide sequences. TCRdb passed the public sequencing reads through fastp at Q25 and MiXCR, retaining productive beta sequences. Rows merge per CDR3 protein into single entries with the most common DNA and genes. These V and J calls originate from TCRdb's pipeline instead of the authors' own analysis. The sample table contains roughly 540,000 distinct CDR3 sequences; only one count was recorded for roughly 34% of them. The ten most abundant clones make up 4.5% to 7.5% of the sample.

To demonstrate the VDJtools post-analysis software, TCR beta repertoires were profiled from the peripheral blood of about 14 young patients with multiple sclerosis. The multiple sclerosis patients were children and adolescents ranging in age from 6 to 15 years. Source material: blood. This TCR was recovered from a girl aged 2 to 17 with multiple sclerosis. The rearrangement joined TRBV4-2 to TRBJ1-5; the D region possibly corresponds to TRBD1 (6 bases align). CDR3 protein: CASSPRWSGDLQPQHF. DNA sequence: TGTGCCAGCAGCCCAAGGTGGTCAGGGGACCTTCAGCCCCAGCATTTT.